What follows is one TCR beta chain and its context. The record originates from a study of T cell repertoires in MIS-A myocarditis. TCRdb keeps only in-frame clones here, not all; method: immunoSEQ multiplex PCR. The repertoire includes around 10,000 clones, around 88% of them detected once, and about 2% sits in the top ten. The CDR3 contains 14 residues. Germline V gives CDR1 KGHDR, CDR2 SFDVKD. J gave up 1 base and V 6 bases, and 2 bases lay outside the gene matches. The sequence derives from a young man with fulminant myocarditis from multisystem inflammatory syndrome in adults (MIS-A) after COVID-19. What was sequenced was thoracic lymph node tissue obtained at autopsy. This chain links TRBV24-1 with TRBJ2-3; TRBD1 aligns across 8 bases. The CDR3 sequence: CATSPGQGTDTQYF. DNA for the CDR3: TGTGCCACCAGTCCGGGACAGGGCACAGATACGCAGTATTTT.